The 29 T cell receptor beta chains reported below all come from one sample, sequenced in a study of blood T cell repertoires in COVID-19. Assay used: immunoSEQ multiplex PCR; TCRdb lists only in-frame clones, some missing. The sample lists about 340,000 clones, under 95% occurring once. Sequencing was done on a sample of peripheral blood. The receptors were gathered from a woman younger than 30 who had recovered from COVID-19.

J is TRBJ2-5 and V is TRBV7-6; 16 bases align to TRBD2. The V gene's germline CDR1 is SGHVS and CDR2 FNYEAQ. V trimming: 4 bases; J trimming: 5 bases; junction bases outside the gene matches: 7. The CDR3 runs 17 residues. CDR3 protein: CASSSGLAGGRMETQYF. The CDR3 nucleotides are TGTGCCAGCAGCTCGGGACTAGCGGGAGGGAGGATGGAGACCCAGTACTTC. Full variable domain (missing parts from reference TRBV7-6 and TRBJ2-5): GAGVSQSPRYKVTKRGQDVALRCDPISGHVSLYWYRQALGQGPEFLTYFNYEAQQDKSGLPNDRFSAERPEGSISTLTIQRTEQRDSAMYRCASSSGLAGGRMETQYFGPGTRLLVL.

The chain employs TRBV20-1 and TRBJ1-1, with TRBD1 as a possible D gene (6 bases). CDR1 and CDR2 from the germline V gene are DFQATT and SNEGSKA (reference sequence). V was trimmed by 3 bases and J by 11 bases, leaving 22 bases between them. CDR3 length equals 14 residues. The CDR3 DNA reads TGCAGTGCTAGTTACAGGGCTTGGGCCTCGATGGCTTTCTTT. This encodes CSASYRAWASMAFF.

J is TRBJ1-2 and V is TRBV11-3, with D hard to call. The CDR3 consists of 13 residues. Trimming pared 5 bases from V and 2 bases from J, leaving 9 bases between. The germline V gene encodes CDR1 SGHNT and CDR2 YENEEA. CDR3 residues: CASSKIQNYGYTF. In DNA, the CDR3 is TGTGCCAGCAGCAAAATACAAAACTATGGCTACACCTTC.

Here the CDR3 DNA reads TGCGCCAGCAGCCAAGATCTTGCGGGGAGCTGGCAGACCCAGTACTTC. Its translation: CASSQDLAGSWQTQYF. The V gene is TRBV4-3, the J gene TRBJ2-5; weak D call: TRBD2 (6 bases). Germline loops: CDR1 LGHNA, CDR2 YSLEER. The CDR3 is 16 residues long. The V gene lost 0 bases and the J gene lost 6 bases, with 17 bases spanning the gap.

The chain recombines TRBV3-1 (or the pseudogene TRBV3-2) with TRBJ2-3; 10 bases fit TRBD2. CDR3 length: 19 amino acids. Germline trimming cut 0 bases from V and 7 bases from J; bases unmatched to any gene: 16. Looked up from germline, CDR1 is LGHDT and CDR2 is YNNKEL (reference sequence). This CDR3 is CASSQDDRRWSAGGYTQYF. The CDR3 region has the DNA TGTGCCAGCAGCCAAGACGACAGGAGGTGGTCAGCGGGAGGGTATACGCAGTATTTT.

The CDR3 here is CASSFYMPLAGGSDTQYF. The CDR3 DNA sequence: TGTGCCAGCAGTTTCTACATGCCTTTAGCGGGAGGTTCAGATACGCAGTATTTT. The V gene is TRBV27, the J gene TRBJ2-3; TRBD2 matches 10 bases. With V trimmed by 3 bases and J by 4 bases, 13 bases remained unmatched. In germline, CDR1 is MNHEY, CDR2 SMNVEV (reference sequence). The CDR3 totals 18 residues.

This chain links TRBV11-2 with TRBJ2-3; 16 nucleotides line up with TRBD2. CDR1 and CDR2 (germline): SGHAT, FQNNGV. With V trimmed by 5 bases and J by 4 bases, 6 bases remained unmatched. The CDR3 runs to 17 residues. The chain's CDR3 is CASSPGLAGGPSDTQYF. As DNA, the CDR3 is TGTGCCAGCAGCCCGGGACTAGCGGGAGGGCCCTCAGATACGCAGTATTTT. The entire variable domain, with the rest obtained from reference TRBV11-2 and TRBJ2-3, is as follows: EAGVAQSPRYKIIEKRQSVAFWCNPISGHATLYWYQQILGQGPKLLIQFQNNGVVDDSQLPKDRFSAERLKGVDSTLKIQPAKLEDSAVYLCASSPGLAGGPSDTQYFGPGTRLTVL.

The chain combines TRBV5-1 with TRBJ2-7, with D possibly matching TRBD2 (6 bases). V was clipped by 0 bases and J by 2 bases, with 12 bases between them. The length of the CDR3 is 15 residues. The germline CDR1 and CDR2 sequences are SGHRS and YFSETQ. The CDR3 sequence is CASSLGPGETYEQYV. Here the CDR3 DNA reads TGCGCCAGCAGCTTGGGTCCGGGAGAAACCTACGAGCAGTACGTC.

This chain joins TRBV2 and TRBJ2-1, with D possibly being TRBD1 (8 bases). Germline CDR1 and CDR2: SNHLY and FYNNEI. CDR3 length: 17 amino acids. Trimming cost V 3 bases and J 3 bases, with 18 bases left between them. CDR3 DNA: TGTGCCAGCAGTGAGGACAGGGACTACTACTACTACAATGAGCAGTTCTTC. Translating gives CASSEDRDYYYYNEQFF.

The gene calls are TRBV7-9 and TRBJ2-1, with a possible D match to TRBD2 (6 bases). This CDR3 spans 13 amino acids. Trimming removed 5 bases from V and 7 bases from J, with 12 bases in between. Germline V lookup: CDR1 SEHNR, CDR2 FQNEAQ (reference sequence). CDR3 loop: CASSPGGVNEQFF. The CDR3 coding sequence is TGTGCCAGCAGCCCCGGCGGGGTAAATGAGCAGTTCTTC.

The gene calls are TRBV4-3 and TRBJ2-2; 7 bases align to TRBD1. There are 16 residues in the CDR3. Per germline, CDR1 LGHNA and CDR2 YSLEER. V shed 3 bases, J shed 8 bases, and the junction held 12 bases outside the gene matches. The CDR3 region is CASSQRWDRGSGELFF. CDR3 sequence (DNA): TGCGCCAGCAGCCAGAGGTGGGACAGAGGTTCAGGGGAGCTGTTTTTT.

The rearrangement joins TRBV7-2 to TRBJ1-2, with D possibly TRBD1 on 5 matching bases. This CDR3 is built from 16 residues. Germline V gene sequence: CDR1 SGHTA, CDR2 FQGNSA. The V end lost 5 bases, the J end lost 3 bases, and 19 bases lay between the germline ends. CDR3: CASSPEGLLPDYGYTF. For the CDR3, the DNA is TGTGCCAGCAGCCCTGAGGGACTGTTACCGGACTATGGCTACACCTTC.

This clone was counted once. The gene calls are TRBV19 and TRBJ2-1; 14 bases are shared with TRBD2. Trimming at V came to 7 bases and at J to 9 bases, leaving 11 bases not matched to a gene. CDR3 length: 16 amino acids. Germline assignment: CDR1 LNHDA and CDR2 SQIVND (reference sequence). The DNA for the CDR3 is TGTGCCAGTACCGAACAGGGACTAGCGGGAGTTGTTGAGCAGTTCTTC. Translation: CASTEQGLAGVVEQFF.

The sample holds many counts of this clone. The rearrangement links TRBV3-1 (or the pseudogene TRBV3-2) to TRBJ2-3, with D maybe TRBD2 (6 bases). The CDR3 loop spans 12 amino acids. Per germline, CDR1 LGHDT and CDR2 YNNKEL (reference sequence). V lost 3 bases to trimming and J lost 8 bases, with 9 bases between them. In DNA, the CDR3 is TGTGCCAGCAGCCATGTGCGGGGTACGCAGTATTTT. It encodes CASSHVRGTQYF.

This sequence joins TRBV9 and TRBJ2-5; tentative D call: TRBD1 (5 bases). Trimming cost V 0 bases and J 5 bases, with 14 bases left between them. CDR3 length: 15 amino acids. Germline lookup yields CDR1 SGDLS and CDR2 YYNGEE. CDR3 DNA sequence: TGTGCCAGCAGCGTAGTCGCAGGGTCTAAGGAGACCCAGTACTTC. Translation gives CASSVVAGSKETQYF. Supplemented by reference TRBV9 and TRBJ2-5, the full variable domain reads DSGVTQTPKHLITATGQRVTLRCSPRSGDLSVYWYQQSLDQGLQFLIQYYNGEERAKGNILERFSAQQFPDLHSELNLSSLELGDSALYFCASSVVAGSKETQYFGPGTRLLVL.

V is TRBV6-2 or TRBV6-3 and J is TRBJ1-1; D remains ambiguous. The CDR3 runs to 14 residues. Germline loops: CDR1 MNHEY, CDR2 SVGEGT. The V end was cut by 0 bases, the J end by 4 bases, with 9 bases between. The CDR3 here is CASSYSEVGTEAFF. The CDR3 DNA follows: TGTGCCAGCAGTTACTCGGAGGTGGGCACTGAAGCTTTCTTT.

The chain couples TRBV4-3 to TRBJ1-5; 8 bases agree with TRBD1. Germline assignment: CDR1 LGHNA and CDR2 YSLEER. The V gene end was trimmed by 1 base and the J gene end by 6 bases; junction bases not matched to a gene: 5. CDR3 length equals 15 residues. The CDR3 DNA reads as TGCGCCAGCAGCCAAGTTTGGACAGGGACTCAGCCCCAGCATTTT. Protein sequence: CASSQVWTGTQPQHF.

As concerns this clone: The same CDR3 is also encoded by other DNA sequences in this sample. The CDR3 loop is CASSQGGDTGELFF. The CDR3 bases are TGTGCCAGCAGCCAGGGGGGTGACACCGGGGAGCTGTTTTTT. The chain combines TRBV3-1 (or the pseudogene TRBV3-2) with TRBJ2-2, with D possibly matching TRBD2 (6 bases). Germline values: CDR1 LGHDT, CDR2 YNNKEL (reference sequence). Trimming pared 3 bases from V and 3 bases from J, leaving 8 bases between. The CDR3 length is 14 residues.

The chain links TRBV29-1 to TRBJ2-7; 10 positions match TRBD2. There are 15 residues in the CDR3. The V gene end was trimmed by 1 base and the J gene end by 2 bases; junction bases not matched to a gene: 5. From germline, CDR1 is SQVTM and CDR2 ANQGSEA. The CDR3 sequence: CSVEGTSGKAYEQYV. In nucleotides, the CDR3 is TGCAGCGTTGAAGGAACTAGCGGGAAAGCCTACGAGCAGTACGTC.

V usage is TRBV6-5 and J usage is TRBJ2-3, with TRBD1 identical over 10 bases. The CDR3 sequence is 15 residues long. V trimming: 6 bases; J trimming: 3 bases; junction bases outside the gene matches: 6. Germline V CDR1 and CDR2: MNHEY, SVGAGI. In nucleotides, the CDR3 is TGTGCCAGCAGGCGACAGGGGGCGCGGACAGATACGCAGTATTTT. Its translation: CASRRQGARTDTQYF.

The CDR3 nucleotides are TGTGCCAGCACCCCAGCGGGAGCGGGTACAGATACGCAGTATTTT. Encoded protein: CASTPAGAGTDTQYF. The gene calls are TRBV11-3 and TRBJ2-3; 8 bases are shared with TRBD2. V was clipped by 7 bases and J by 3 bases; unmatched bases: 9. Germline assignment: CDR1 SGHNT and CDR2 YENEEA. The CDR3 sequence is 15 residues long.

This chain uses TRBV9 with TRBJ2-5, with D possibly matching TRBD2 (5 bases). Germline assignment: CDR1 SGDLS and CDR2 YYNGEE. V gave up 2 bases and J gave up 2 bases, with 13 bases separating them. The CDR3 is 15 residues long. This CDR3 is CASSVGGRRQETQYF. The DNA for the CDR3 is TGTGCCAGCAGCGTCGGAGGCAGGAGGCAAGAGACCCAGTACTTC.

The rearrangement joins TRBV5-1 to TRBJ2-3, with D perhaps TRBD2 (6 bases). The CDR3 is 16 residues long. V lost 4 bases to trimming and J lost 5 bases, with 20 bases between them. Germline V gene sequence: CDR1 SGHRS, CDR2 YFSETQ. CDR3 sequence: CASSLLAGPTGDTQYF. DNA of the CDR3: TGCGCCAGCAGCCTCCTCGCGGGACCGACGGGAGATACGCAGTATTTT. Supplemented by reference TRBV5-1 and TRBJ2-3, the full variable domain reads KAGVTQTPRYLIKTRGQQVTLSCSPISGHRSVSWYQQTPGQGLQFLFEYFSETQRNKGNFPGRFSGRQFSNSRSEMNVSTLELGDSALYLCASSLLAGPTGDTQYFGPGTRLTVL.

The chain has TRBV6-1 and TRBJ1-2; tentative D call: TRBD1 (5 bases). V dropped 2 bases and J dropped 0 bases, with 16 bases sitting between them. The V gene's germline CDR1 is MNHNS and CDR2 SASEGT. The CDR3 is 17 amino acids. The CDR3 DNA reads TGTGCCAGCAGTGAATTGCGGTCAGGGCCATCTAACTATGGCTACACCTTC. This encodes CASSELRSGPSNYGYTF.

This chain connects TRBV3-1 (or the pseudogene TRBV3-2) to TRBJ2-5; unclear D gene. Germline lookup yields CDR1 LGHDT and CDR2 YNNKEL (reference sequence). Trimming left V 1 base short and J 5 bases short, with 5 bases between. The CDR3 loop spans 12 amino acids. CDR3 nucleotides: TGTGCCAGCAGCCAAGCCCGGGAGACCCAGTACTTC. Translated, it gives CASSQARETQYF.

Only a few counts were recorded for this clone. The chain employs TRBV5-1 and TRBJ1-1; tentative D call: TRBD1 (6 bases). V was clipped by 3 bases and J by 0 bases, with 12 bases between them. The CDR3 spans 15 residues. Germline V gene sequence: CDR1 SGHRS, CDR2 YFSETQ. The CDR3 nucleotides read TGCGCCAGCAGCTCCATGACAGGATTGAACACTGAAGCTTTCTTT. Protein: CASSSMTGLNTEAFF.

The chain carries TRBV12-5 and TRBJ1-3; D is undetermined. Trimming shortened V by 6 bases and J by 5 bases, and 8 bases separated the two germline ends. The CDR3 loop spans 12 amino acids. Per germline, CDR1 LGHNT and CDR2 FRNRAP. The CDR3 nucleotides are TGTGCTAGTGGGCGGGATAGAAACACCATATATTTT. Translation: CASGRDRNTIYF.

The CDR3 protein is CASSDRESSPLHF. The DNA of the CDR3 is TGTGCCAGCAGTGACAGGGAAAGTTCACCCCTCCACTTT. The rearrangement joins TRBV25-1 to TRBJ1-6, with D maybe TRBD1 (5 bases). V gave up 3 bases and J gave up 9 bases, with 9 bases separating them. This CDR3 has 13 amino acids. Germline V CDR1 and CDR2: MGHDK, SYGVNS. The full variable domain, in which reference TRBV25-1 and TRBJ1-6 provide the parts outside the CDR3, is EADIYQTPRYLVIGTGKKITLECSQTMGHDKMYWYQQDPGMELHLIHYSYGVNSTEKGDLSSESTVSRIRTEHFPLTLESARPSHTSQYLCASSDRESSPLHFGNGTRLTVT.

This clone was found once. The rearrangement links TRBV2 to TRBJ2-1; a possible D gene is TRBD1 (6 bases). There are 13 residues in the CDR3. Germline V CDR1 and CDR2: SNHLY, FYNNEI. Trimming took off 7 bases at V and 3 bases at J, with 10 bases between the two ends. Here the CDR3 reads CASTVDSYNEQFF. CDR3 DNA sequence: TGTGCCAGCACCGTGGACAGCTACAATGAGCAGTTCTTC.